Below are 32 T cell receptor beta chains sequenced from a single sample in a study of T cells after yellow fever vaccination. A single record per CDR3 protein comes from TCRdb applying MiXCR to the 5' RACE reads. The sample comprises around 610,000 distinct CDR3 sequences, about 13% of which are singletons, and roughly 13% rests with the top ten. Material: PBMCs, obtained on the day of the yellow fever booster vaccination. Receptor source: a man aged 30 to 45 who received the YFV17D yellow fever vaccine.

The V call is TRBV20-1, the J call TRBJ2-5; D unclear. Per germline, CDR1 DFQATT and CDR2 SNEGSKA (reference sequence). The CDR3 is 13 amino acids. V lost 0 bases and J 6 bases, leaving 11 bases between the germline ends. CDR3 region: CSARDYGVQTQYF. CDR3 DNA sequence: TGCAGTGCTAGAGATTACGGCGTTCAGACCCAGTACTTC.

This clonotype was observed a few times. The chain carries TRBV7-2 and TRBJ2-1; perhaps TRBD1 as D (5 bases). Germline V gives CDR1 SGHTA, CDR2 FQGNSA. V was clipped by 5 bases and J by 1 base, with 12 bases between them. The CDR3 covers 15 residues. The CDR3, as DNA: TGTGCCAGCAGCGTTAGGGGTTTATCCTACAATGAGCAGTTCTTC. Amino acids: CASSVRGLSYNEQFF.

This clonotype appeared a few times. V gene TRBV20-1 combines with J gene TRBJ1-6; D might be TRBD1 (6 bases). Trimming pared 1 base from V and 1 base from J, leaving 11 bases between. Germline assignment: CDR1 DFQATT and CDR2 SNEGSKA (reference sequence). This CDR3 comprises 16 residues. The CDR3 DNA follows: TGCAGTGCTAGAGTCACAGGGAGTTCCTATAATTCACCCCTCCACTTT. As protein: CSARVTGSSYNSPLHF.

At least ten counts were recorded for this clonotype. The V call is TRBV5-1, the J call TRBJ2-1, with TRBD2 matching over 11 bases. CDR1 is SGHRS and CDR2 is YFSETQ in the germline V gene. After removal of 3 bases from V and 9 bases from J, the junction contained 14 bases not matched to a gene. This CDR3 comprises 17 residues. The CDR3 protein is CASSSNLIAGGPGEQFF. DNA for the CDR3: TGCGCCAGCAGCTCCAACCTGATAGCGGGAGGGCCGGGTGAGCAGTTCTTC.

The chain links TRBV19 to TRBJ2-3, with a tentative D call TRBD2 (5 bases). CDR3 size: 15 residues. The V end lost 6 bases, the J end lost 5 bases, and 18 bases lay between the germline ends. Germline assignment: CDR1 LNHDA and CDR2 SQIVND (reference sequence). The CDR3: CASSRGPERQDTQYF. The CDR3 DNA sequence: TGTGCCAGTAGCCGAGGCCCTGAGCGGCAAGATACGCAGTATTTT. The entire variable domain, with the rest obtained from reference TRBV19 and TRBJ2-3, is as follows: DGGITQSPKYLFRKEGQNVTLSCEQNLNHDAMYWYRQDPGQGLRLIYYSQIVNDFQKGDIAEGYSVSREKKESFPLTVTSAQKNPTAFYLCASSRGPERQDTQYFGPGTRLTVL.

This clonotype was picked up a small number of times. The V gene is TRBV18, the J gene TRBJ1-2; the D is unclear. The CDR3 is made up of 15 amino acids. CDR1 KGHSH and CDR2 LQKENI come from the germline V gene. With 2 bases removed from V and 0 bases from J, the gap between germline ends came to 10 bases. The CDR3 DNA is TGTGCCAGCTCACCAGGAGCAGCGGCTAACTATGGCTACACCTTC. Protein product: CASSPGAAANYGYTF.

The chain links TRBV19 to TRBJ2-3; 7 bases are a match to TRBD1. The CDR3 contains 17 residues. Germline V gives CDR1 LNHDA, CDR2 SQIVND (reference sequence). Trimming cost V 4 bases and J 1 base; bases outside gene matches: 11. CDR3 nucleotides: TGTGCCAGTAGTAGCTTCCCTGACAGGGCCGGCACAGATACGCAGTATTTT. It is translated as CASSSFPDRAGTDTQYF.

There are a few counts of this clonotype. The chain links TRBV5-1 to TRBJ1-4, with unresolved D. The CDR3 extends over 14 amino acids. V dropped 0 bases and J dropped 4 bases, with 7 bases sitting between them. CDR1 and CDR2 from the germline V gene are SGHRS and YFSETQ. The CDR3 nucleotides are TGCGCCAGCAGCTTGGGAGAACGTAATGAAAAACTGTTTTTT. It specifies CASSLGERNEKLFF.

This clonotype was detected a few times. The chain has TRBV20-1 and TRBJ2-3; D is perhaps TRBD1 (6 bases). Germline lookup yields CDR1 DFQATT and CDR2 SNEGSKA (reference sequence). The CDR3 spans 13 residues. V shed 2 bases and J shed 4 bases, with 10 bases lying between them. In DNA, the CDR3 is TGCAGTGCTAGACTCAGGGGCCCAGATACGCAGTATTTT. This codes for CSARLRGPDTQYF.

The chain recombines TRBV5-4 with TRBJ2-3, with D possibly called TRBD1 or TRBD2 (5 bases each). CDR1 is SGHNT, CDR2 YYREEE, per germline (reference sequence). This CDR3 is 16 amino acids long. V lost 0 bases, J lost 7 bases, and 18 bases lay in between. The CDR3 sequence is CASSLAPGPETYTQYF. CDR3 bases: TGTGCCAGCAGCTTGGCCCCGGGGCCCGAGACCTATACGCAGTATTTT.

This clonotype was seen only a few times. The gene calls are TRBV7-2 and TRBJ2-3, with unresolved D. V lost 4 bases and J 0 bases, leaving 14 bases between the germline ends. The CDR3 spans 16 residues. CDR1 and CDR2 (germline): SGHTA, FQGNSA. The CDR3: CASSYLAVTSTDTQYF. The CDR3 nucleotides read TGTGCCAGCAGCTACCTGGCGGTAACTAGCACAGATACGCAGTATTTT. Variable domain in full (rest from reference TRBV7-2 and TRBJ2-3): GAGVSQSPSNKVTEKGKDVELRCDPISGHTALYWYRQSLGQGLEFLIYFQGNSAPDKSGLPSDRFSAERTGGSVSTLTIQRTQQEDSAVYLCASSYLAVTSTDTQYFGPGTRLTVL.

CDR3 region: CAWSRGGASEKLFF. CDR3 coding DNA: TGTGCCTGGAGTAGAGGGGGGGCGAGTGAAAAACTGTTTTTT. V and J are TRBV30 and TRBJ1-4; TRBD1 is a possible D gene (6 bases). The germline V gene has CDR1 GTSNPN and CDR2 SVGIG (reference sequence). This CDR3 comprises 14 residues. V was clipped by 2 bases and J by 7 bases, with 14 bases between them.

As DNA, the CDR3 is TGTGCCAGCAGACGCGGTGGGCCCTCTGGGGACGAGCAGTACTTC. Encoded protein: CASRRGGPSGDEQYF. This chain links TRBV6-2 or TRBV6-3 with TRBJ2-7; D unclear. With 6 bases removed from V and 5 bases from J, the gap between germline ends came to 20 bases. This CDR3 is built from 15 residues. Germline lookup yields CDR1 MNHEY and CDR2 SVGEGT.

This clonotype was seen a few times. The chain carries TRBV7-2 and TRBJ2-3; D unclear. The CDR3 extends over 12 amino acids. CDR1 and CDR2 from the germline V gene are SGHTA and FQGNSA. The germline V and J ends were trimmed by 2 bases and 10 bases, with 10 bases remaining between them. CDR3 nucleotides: TGTGCCAGCAGCTTATACGGTGGAGCGCAGTATTTT. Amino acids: CASSLYGGAQYF.

The CDR3 coding sequence is TGTGCCTGGAGTGAAGGACAGGGTACCGAGCAGTACTTC. This encodes CAWSEGQGTEQYF. The rearrangement uses TRBV30 and TRBJ2-7; the match to TRBD1 covers 8 bases. The CDR3 extends over 13 amino acids. J gave up 6 bases and V 1 base, and 5 bases lay outside the gene matches. From germline, CDR1 is GTSNPN and CDR2 SVGIG (reference sequence).

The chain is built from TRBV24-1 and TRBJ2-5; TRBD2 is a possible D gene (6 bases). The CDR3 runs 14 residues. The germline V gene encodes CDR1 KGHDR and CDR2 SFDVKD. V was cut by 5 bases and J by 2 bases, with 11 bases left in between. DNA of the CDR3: TGTGCCACCAGTGGTGGGGGGACGCAAGAGACCCAGTACTTC. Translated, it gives CATSGGGTQETQYF.

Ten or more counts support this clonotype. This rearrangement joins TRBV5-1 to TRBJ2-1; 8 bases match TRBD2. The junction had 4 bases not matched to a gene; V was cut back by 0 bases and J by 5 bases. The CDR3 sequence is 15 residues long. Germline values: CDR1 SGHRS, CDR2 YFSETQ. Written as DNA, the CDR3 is TGCGCCAGCAGCTTGGAGCGGGAGACGGACAATGAGCAGTTCTTC. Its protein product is CASSLERETDNEQFF.

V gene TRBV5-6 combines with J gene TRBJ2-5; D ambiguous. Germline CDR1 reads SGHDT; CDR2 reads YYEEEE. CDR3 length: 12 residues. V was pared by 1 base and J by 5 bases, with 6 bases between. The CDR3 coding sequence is TGTGCCAGCAGCTTGCCCGCGGAGACCCAGTACTTC. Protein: CASSLPAETQYF.

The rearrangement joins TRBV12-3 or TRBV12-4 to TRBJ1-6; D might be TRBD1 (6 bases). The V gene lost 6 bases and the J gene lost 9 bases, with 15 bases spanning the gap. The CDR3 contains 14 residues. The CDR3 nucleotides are TGTGCCAGCAGGCAACAGGGCGCCGTTTCACCCCTCCACTTT. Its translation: CASRQQGAVSPLHF.

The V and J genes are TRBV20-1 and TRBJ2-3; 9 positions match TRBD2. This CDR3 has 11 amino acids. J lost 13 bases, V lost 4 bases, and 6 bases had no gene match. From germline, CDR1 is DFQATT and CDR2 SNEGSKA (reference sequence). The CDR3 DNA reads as TGCAGTGCTATACCGGGACTAGCAGAGTATTTT. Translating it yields CSAIPGLAEYF.

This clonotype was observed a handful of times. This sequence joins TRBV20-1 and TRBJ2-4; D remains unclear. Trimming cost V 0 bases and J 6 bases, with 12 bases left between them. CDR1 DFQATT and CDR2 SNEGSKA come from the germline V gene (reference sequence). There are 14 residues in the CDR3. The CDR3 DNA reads TGCAGTGCTAGAGATCCCGGCTTCATAAACATTCAGTACTTC. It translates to CSARDPGFINIQYF.

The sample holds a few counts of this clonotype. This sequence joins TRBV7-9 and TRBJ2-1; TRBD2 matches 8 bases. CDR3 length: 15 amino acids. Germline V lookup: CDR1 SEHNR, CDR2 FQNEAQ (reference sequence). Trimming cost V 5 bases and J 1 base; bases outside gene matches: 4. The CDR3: CASSPPSGSYNEQFF. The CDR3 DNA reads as TGTGCCAGCAGCCCCCCTAGCGGGTCCTACAATGAGCAGTTCTTC.

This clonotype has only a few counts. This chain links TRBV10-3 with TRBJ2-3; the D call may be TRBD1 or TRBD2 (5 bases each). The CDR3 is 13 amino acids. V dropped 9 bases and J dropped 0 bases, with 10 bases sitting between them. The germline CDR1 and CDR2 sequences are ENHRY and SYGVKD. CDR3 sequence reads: CAIGDGSTDTQYF. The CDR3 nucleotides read TGTGCCATTGGGGACGGCAGCACAGATACGCAGTATTTT.

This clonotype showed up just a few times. The DNA of the CDR3 is TGTGCCAGCAGCGTACGCCCAGAGGGGGACTATGGCTACACCTTC. It specifies CASSVRPEGDYGYTF. V gene TRBV9 combines with J gene TRBJ1-2; D perhaps matches TRBD1 (6 bases). This CDR3 is built from 15 residues. The germline V gene encodes CDR1 SGDLS and CDR2 YYNGEE. V was cut by 1 base and J by 3 bases, with 13 bases left in between.

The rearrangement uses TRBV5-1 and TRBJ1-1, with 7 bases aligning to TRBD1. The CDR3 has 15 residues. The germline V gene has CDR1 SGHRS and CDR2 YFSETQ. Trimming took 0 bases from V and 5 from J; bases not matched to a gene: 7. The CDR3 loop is CASSLDAGGRTEAFF. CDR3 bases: TGCGCCAGCAGCTTGGATGCAGGGGGTCGGACTGAAGCTTTCTTT. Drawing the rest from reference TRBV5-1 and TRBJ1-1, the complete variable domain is KAGVTQTPRYLIKTRGQQVTLSCSPISGHRSVSWYQQTPGQGLQFLFEYFSETQRNKGNFPGRFSGRQFSNSRSEMNVSTLELGDSALYLCASSLDAGGRTEAFFGQGTRLTVV.

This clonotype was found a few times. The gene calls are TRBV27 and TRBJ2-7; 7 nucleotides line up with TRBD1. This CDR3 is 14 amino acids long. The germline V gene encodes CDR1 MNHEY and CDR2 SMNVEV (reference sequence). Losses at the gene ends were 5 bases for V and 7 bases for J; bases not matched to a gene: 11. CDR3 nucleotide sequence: TGTGCCAGCAGTCAATGGGGACAGCAACGGGAGCAGTACTTC. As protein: CASSQWGQQREQYF.

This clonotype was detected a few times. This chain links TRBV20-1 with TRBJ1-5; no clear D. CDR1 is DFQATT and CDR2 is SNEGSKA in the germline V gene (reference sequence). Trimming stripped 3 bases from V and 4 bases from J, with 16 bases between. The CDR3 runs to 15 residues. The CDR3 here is CSARGLGMMNQPQHF. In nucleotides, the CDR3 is TGCAGTGCTAGGGGGTTGGGGATGATGAATCAGCCCCAGCATTTT.

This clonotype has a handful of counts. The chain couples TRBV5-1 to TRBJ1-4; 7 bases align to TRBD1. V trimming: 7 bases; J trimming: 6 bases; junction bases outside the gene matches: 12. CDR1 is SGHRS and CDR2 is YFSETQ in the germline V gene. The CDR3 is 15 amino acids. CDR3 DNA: TGCGCCAGCTCCGGGGAAGGGGGCGCGTATGAAAAACTGTTTTTT. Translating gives CASSGEGGAYEKLFF. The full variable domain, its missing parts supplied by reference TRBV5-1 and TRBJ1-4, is KAGVTQTPRYLIKTRGQQVTLSCSPISGHRSVSWYQQTPGQGLQFLFEYFSETQRNKGNFPGRFSGRQFSNSRSEMNVSTLELGDSALYLCASSGEGGAYEKLFFGSGTQLSVL.

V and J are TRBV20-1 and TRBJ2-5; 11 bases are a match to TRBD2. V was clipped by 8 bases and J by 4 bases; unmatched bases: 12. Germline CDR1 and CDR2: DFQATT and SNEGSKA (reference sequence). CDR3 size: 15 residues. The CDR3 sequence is CSPGTSGGRGETQYF. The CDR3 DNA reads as TGCAGTCCCGGGACTAGCGGAGGGAGGGGAGAGACCCAGTACTTC.

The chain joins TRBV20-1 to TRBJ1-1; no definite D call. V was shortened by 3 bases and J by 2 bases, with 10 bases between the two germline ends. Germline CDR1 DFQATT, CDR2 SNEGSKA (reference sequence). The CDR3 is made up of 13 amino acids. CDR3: CSASIQTNTEAFF. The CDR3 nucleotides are TGCAGTGCTAGCATACAGACAAACACTGAAGCTTTCTTT.

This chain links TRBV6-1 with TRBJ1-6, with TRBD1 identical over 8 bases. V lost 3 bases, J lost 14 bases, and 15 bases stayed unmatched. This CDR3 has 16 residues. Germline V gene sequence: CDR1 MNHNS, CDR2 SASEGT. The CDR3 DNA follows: TGTGCCAGCAGTGACCTCATGACAGGGGAACTTCACTCCCTCCACTTT. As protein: CASSDLMTGELHSLHF.

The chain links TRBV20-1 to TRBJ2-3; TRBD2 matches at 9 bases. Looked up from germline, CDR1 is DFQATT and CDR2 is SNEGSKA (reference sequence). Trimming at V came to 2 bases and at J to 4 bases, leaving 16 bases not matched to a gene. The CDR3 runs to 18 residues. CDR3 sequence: CSARSLHSGSLGADTQYF. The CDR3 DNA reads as TGCAGTGCTAGATCCTTACATAGCGGGAGTCTTGGGGCAGATACGCAGTATTTT.